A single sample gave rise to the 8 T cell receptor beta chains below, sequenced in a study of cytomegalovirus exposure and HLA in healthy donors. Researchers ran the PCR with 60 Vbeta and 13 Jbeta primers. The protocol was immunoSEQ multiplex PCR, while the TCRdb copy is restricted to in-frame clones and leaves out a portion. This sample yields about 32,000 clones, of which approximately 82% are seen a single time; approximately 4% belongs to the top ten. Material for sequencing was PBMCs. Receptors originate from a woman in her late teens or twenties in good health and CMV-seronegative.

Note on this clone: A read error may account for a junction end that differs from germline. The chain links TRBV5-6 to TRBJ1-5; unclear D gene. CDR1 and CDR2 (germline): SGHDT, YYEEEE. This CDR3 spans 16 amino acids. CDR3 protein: CASSYGGRTGNQPQNF. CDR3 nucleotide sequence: TGTGCCAGCAGCTACGGAGGGAGGACGGGCAATCAGCCCCAGAATTTT.

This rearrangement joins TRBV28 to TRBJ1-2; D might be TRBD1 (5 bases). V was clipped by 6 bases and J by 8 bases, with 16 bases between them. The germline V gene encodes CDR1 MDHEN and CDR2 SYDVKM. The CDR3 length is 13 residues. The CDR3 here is CASREGTSRGYTF. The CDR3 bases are TGTGCCAGCAGAGAAGGGACTTCTAGGGGCTACACCTTC.

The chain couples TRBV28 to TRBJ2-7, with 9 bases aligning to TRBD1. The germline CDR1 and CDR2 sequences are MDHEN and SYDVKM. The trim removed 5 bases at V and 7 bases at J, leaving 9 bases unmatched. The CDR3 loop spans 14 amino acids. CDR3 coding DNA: TGTGCCAGCAGTCTCGTACAGGGGGCGGAAGAGCAGTACTTC. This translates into CASSLVQGAEEQYF.

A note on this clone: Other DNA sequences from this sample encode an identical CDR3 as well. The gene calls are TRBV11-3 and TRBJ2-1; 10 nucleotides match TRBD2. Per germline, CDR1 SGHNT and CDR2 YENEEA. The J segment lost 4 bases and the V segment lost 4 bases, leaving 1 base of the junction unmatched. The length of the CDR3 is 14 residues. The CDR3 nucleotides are TGTGCCAGCAGCTCGGGACTAGCGTACAATGAGCAGTTCTTC. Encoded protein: CASSSGLAYNEQFF.

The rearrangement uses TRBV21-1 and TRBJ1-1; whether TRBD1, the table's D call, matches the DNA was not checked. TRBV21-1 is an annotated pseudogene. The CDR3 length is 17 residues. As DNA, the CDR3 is TGTGCCAGCAGCAAACAGAAGGACAGGGCGACGAACACTGAAGCTTTCTTT. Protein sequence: CASSKQKDRATNTEAFF.

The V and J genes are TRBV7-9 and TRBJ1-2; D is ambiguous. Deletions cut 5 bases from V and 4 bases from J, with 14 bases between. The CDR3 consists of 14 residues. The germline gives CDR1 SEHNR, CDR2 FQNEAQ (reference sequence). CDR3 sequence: CASSLDDTFYGYTF. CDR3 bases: TGTGCCAGCAGCCTAGATGACACATTCTATGGCTACACCTTC.

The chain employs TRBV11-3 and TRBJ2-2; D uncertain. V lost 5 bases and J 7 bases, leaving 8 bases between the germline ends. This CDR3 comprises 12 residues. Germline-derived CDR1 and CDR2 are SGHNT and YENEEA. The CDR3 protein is CASSRSHGELFF. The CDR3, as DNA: TGTGCCAGCAGCCGTAGCCACGGGGAGCTGTTTTTT.

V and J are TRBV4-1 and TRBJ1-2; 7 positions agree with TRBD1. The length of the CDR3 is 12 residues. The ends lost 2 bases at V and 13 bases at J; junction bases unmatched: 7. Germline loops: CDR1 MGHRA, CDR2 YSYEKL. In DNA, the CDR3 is TGCGCCAGCAGCCAAACAGGGGCTGTTTTCACCTTC. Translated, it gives CASSQTGAVFTF.